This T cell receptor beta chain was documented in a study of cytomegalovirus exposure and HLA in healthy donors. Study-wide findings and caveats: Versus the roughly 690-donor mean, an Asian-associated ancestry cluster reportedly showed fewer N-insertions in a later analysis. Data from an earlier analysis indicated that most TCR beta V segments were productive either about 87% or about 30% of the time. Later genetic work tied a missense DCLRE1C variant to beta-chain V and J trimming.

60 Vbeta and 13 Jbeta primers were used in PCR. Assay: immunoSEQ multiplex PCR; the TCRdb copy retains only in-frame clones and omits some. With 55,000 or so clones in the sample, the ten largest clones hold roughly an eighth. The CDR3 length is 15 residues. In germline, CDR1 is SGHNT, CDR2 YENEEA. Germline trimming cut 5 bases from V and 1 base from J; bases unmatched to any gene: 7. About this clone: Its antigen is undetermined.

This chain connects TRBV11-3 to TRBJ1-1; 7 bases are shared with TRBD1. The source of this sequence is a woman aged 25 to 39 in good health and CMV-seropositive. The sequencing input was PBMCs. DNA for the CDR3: TGTGCCAGCAGCACTTCCGGGACAGCGAACACTGAAGCTTTCTTT. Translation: CASSTSGTANTEAFF.